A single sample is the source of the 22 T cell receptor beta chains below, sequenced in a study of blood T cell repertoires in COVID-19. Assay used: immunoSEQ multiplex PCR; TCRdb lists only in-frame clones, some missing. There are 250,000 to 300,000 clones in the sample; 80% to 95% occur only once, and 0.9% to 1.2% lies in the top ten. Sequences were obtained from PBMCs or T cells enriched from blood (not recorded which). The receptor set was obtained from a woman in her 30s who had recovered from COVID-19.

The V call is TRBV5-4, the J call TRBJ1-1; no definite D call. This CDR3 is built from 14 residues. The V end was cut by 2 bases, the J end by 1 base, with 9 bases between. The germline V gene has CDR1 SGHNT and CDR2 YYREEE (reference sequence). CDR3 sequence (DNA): TGTGCCAGCAGCTTTGAACTCCAGAACACTGAAGCTTTCTTT. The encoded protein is CASSFELQNTEAFF.

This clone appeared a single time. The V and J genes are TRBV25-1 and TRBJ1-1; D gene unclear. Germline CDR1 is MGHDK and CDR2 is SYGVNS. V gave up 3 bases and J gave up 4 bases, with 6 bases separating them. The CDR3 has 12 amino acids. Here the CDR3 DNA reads TGTGCCAGCAGTGATCTTAGCACTGAAGCTTTCTTT. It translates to CASSDLSTEAFF.

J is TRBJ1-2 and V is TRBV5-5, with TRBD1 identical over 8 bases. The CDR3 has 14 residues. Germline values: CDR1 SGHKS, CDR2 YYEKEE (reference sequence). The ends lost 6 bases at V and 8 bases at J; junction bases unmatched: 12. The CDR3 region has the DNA TGTGCCAGCAACCCAATGGGGCAGGGGGCGGGCTACACCTTC. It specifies CASNPMGQGAGYTF. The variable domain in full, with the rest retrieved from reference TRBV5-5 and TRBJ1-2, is DAGVTQSPTHLIKTRGQQVTLRCSPISGHKSVSWYQQVLGQGPQFIFQYYEKEERGRGNFPDRFSARQFPNYSSELNVNALLLGDSALYLCASNPMGQGAGYTFGSGTRLTVV.

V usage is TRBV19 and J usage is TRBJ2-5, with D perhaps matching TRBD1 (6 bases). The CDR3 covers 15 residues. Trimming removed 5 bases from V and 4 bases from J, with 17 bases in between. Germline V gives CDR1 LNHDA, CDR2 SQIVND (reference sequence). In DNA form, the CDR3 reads TGTGCCAGTAGTGGTCAGGGGAGTATAGTAGAGACCCAGTACTTC. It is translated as CASSGQGSIVETQYF.

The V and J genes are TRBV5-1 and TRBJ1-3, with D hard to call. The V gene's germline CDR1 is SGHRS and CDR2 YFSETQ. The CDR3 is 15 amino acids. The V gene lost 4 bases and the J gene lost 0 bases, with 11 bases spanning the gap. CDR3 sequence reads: CASSKDGSSGNTIYF. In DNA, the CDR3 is TGCGCCAGCAGCAAGGACGGGAGCTCTGGAAACACCATATATTTT.

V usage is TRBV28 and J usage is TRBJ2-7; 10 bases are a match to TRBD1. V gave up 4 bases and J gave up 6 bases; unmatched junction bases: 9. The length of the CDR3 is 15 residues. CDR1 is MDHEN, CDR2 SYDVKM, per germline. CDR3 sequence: CASSSTYRDRGEQYF. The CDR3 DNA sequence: TGTGCCAGCAGTTCCACATATCGGGACAGGGGCGAGCAGTACTTC.

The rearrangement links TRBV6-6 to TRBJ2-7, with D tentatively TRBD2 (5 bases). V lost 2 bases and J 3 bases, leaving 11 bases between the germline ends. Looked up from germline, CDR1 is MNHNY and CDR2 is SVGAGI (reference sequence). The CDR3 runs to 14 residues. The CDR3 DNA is TGTGCCAGCAGTTACAGAGGGAATATCTACGAGCAGTACTTC. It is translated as CASSYRGNIYEQYF.

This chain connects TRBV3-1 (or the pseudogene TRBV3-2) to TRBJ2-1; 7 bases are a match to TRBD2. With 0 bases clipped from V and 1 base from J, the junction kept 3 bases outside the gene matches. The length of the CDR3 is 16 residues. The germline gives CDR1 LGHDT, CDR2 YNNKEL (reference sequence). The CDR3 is CASSQEAGVSYNEQFF. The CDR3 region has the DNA TGTGCCAGCAGCCAAGAGGCGGGAGTATCCTACAATGAGCAGTTCTTC.

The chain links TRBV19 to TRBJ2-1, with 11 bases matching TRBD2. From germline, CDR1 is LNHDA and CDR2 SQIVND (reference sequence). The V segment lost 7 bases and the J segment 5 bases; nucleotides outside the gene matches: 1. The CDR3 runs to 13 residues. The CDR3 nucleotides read TGTGCCAGTATAGCGGGAGGGAACAATGAGCAGTTCTTC. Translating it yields CASIAGGNNEQFF. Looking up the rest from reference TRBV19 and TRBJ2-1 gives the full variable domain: DGGITQSPKYLFRKEGQNVTLSCEQNLNHDAMYWYRQDPGQGLRLIYYSQIVNDFQKGDIAEGYSVSREKKESFPLTVTSAQKNPTAFYLCASIAGGNNEQFFGPGTRLTVL.

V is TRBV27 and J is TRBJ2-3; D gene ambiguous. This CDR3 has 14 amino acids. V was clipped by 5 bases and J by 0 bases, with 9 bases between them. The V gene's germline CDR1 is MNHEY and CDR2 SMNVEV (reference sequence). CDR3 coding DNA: TGTGCCAGCAGTCTCCAGTGGAGCACAGATACGCAGTATTTT. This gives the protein CASSLQWSTDTQYF.

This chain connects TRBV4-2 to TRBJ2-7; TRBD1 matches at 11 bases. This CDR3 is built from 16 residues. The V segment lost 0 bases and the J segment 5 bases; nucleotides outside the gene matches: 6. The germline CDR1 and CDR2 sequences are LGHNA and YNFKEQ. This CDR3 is CASSQDRTGGPDEQYF. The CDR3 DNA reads TGTGCCAGCAGCCAAGATCGGACAGGGGGCCCGGACGAGCAGTACTTC.

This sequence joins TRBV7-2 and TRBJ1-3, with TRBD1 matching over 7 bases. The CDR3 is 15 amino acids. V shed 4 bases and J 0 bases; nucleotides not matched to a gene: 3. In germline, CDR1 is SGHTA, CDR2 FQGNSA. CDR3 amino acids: CASSSDRSSGNTIYF. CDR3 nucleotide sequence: TGTGCCAGCAGCTCGGACAGGAGCTCTGGAAACACCATATATTTT.

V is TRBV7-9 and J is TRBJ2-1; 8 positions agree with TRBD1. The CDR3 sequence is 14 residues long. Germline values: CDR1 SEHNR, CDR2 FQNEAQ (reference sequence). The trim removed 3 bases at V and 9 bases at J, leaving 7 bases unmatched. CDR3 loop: CASSFDRGAGEQFF. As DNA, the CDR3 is TGTGCCAGCAGCTTCGACAGGGGAGCGGGTGAGCAGTTCTTC. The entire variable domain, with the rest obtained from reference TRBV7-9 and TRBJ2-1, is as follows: DTGVSQNPRHKITKRGQNVTFRCDPISEHNRLYWYRQTLGQGPEFLTYFQNEAQLEKSRLLSDRFSAERPKGSFSTLEIQRTEQGDSAMYLCASSFDRGAGEQFFGPGTRLTVL.

The CDR3 DNA sequence: TGTGCCAGCACCTTGACTCCGGGACAGGTCTATGGCTACACCTTC. This gives the protein CASTLTPGQVYGYTF. The V call is TRBV28, the J call TRBJ1-2; 8 positions match TRBD1. The V segment lost 7 bases and the J segment 4 bases; nucleotides outside the gene matches: 11. The CDR3 contains 15 residues. Germline V gene sequence: CDR1 MDHEN, CDR2 SYDVKM.

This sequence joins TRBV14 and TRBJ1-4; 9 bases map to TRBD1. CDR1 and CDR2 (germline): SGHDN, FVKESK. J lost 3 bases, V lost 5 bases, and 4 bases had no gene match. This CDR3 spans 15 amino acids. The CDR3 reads CASSLQGAPNEKLFF. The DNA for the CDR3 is TGTGCCAGCAGCTTACAGGGGGCACCTAATGAAAAACTGTTTTTT.

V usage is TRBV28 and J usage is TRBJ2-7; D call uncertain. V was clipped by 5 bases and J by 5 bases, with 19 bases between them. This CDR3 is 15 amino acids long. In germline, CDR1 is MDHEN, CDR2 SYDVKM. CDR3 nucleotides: TGTGCCAGCAGTCCCGAGCTGTCCGAGCTCCACGAGCAGTACTTC. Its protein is CASSPELSELHEQYF. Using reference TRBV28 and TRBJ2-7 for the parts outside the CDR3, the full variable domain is DVKVTQSSRYLVKRTGEKVFLECVQDMDHENMFWYRQDPGLGLRLIYFSYDVKMKEKGDIPEGYSVSREKKERFSLILESASTNQTSMYLCASSPELSELHEQYFGPGTRLTVT.

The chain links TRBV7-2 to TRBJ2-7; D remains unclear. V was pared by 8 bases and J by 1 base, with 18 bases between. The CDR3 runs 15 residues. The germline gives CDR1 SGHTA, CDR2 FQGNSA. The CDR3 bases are TGTGCCAGCGGGTTAGTTGGAGCACTATCCTACGAGCAGTACTTC. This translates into CASGLVGALSYEQYF.

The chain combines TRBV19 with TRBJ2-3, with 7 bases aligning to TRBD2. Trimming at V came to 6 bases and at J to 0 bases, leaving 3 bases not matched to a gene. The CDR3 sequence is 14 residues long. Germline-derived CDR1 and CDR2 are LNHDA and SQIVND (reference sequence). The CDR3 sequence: CASRSSGSTDTQYF. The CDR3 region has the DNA TGTGCCAGTAGAAGTAGCGGGAGCACAGATACGCAGTATTTT.

CDR3 loop: CASSARGGAASGNTIYF. The CDR3 DNA reads TGTGCCAGCAGCGCACGGGGGGGCGCTGCCTCTGGAAACACCATATATTTT. The V call is TRBV7-2, the J call TRBJ1-3; D might be TRBD1 (6 bases). This CDR3 contains 17 residues. The V end lost 5 bases, the J end lost 0 bases, and 17 bases lay between the germline ends. From germline, CDR1 is SGHTA and CDR2 FQGNSA.

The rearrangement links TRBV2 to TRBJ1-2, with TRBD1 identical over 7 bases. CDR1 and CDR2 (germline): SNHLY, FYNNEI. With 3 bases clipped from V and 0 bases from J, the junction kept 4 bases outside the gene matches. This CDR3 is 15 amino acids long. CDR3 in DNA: TGTGCCAGCAGTGATGGGGACAGCACTAACTATGGCTACACCTTC. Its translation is CASSDGDSTNYGYTF.

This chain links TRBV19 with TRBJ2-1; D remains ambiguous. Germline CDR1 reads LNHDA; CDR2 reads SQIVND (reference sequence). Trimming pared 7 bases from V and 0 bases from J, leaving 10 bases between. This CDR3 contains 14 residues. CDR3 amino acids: CASNGGDSYNEQFF. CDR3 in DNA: TGTGCCAGTAATGGCGGAGACTCCTACAATGAGCAGTTCTTC.

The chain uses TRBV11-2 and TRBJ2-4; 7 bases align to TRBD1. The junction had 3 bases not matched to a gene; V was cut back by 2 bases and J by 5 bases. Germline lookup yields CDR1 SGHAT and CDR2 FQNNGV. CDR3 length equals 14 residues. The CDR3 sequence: CASSLQGDQNIQYF. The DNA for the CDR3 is TGTGCCAGCAGCTTACAGGGGGATCAAAACATTCAGTACTTC.